This T cell receptor beta chain is drawn from a study of Ad26.COV2.S vaccination and SARS-CoV-2 variants. Study overall: Among those in the COV1001 Ad26.COV2.S trial arm was the donor. Ad26.COV2.S was injected intramuscularly once or twice, 56 days apart.

Per germline, CDR1 SGHRS and CDR2 YFSETQ. The V and J ends lost 6 bases and 5 bases respectively, with 17 bases between them. The CDR3 is 14 residues long. Here immunoSEQ multiplex PCR was the method, and the copy in TCRdb shows in-frame clones only, minus some. The repertoire holds approximately 240,000 clones, with around 89% as singletons. Treatment specified: approximately 18 received Ad26.COV2.S at low or high dose, single or two shots; 5 received placebo; per-sample allocation not given. Sampling was done on day 63 after the first vaccine or placebo injection. The receptor was derived from a person between 18 and 65 years old who received the Ad26.COV2.S COVID-19 vaccine or a placebo. The specimen comprised peripheral blood, sampled in a trial of Ad26.COV2.S vaccine versus placebo. The chain is built from TRBV5-1 and TRBJ1-1; D might be TRBD1 (6 bases). The CDR3 DNA reads TGCGCCAGCACCCCCGGGACTCAGGGGACTGAAGCTTTCTTT. Its translation is CASTPGTQGTEAFF.